Presented here are 20 T cell receptor beta chains from one specimen sequenced in a study of early T cells in non-severe SARS-CoV-2 infection. TCRdb redid the calling of the 5' RACE reads with MiXCR, one entry per CDR3 protein. The sample holds tens of thousands of distinct CDR3 sequences, around 4.6% seen once. Material for sequencing was whole blood. These receptors all stem from an adult who was a healthcare worker with PCR-confirmed SARS-CoV-2 infection or an uninfected control (not recorded which).

The table lists this clonotype with many counts. The rearrangement uses TRBV12-5 and TRBJ2-1, with a possible D match to TRBD1 (6 bases). Germline loops: CDR1 LGHNT, CDR2 FRNRAP. The germline V and J ends were trimmed by 6 bases and 9 bases, with 18 bases remaining between them. The CDR3 totals 14 residues. CDR3: CASGQKPGHGEQFF. The DNA for the CDR3 is TGTGCTAGTGGCCAAAAACCGGGACATGGTGAGCAGTTCTTC.

The sample holds many counts of this clonotype. This chain uses TRBV10-3 with TRBJ2-3, with 14 positions matching TRBD2. The CDR3 totals 16 residues. After removal of 4 bases from V and 4 bases from J, the junction contained 4 bases not matched to a gene. Germline CDR1 reads ENHRY; CDR2 reads SYGVKD. The CDR3 protein is CAISGGLAGGPDTQYF. CDR3 in DNA: TGTGCCATCAGTGGAGGACTAGCGGGAGGTCCAGATACGCAGTATTTT.

This chain links TRBV20-1 with TRBJ2-7; no clear D gene. The CDR3 is made up of 13 amino acids. Trimming cost V 5 bases and J 4 bases, with 15 bases left between them. Germline V gives CDR1 DFQATT, CDR2 SNEGSKA (reference sequence). DNA for the CDR3: TGCAGTGCTGTTGACTGGCTGGTGTACGAGCAGTACTTC. Its translation: CSAVDWLVYEQYF.

This clonotype came up many times. The chain is built from TRBV20-1 and TRBJ1-1; 7 nucleotides agree with TRBD1. The germline V gene has CDR1 DFQATT and CDR2 SNEGSKA (reference sequence). J lost 4 bases, V lost 1 base, and 6 bases had no gene match. The CDR3 consists of 14 residues. The CDR3: CSARAQGLSTEAFF. The CDR3 region has the DNA TGCAGTGCTAGAGCACAGGGGTTGAGCACTGAAGCTTTCTTT.

The genes are TRBV4-3 and TRBJ2-1; D is undetermined. V lost 0 bases and J 5 bases, leaving 11 bases between the germline ends. The V gene's germline CDR1 is LGHNA and CDR2 YSLEER. The CDR3 runs to 15 residues. The CDR3 protein is CASSQEGRRDNEQFF. Written as DNA, the CDR3 is TGCGCCAGCAGCCAAGAGGGCCGACGGGACAATGAGCAGTTCTTC.

In this sample, this clonotype turned up a few times. The chain couples TRBV27 to TRBJ1-2; TRBD1 matches at 9 bases. The CDR3 consists of 16 residues. CDR1 and CDR2 from the germline V gene are MNHEY and SMNVEV (reference sequence). V lost 2 bases and J lost 2; bases outside the gene matches: 6. As DNA, the CDR3 is TGTGCCAGCAGTTTACAGAGACAGGGGGTGAACTATGGCTACACCTTC. This sequence encodes CASSLQRQGVNYGYTF.

This clonotype was counted many times. The rearrangement links TRBV11-1 to TRBJ1-2; 7 bases match TRBD1. The CDR3 sequence is 15 residues long. CDR1 is SGHAT, CDR2 FQDESV, per germline (reference sequence). V trimming: 5 bases; J trimming: 6 bases; junction bases outside the gene matches: 12. CDR3 in DNA: TGTGCCAGCAGCGCCGGGACAGCGGTCTTGAATGGCTACACCTTC. Its translation is CASSAGTAVLNGYTF.

This clonotype appeared many times. This sequence joins TRBV11-3 and TRBJ2-3; 8 nucleotides agree with TRBD2. Unmatched junction bases numbered 6, after V lost 5 bases and J lost 5 bases. Per the germline V gene, CDR1 is SGHNT and CDR2 is YENEEA. The length of the CDR3 is 14 residues. CDR3 sequence (DNA): TGTGCCAGCAGCCCAGGACTAGCTGTAGATACGCAGTATTTT. It encodes CASSPGLAVDTQYF.

This clonotype showed up many times. The V call is TRBV5-1, the J call TRBJ2-7; 10 bases match TRBD2. The length of the CDR3 is 13 residues. CDR1 and CDR2 (germline): SGHRS, YFSETQ. V was pared by 4 bases and J by 6 bases, with 4 bases of the junction left unmatched. The CDR3: CASSLAGVSEQYF. CDR3 nucleotides: TGCGCCAGCAGCCTAGCGGGGGTGTCCGAGCAGTACTTC. Full variable domain (outside the CDR3, taken from reference TRBV5-1 and TRBJ2-7): KAGVTQTPRYLIKTRGQQVTLSCSPISGHRSVSWYQQTPGQGLQFLFEYFSETQRNKGNFPGRFSGRQFSNSRSEMNVSTLELGDSALYLCASSLAGVSEQYFGPGTRLTVT.

This clonotype was counted ten times or more. The rearrangement links TRBV6-5 to TRBJ1-1, with D uncertain. Per the germline V gene, CDR1 is MNHEY and CDR2 is SVGAGI. The V and J ends lost 7 bases and 11 bases respectively, with 14 bases between them. The CDR3 is made up of 11 amino acids. The CDR3, as DNA: TGTGCCAGCAAGGGCGGGCCAACGGCTTTCTTT. This codes for CASKGGPTAFF.

V usage is TRBV7-2 and J usage is TRBJ2-5; D is uncertain. The germline V gene has CDR1 SGHTA and CDR2 FQGNSA. This CDR3 has 11 amino acids. Trimming removed 5 bases at V and 4 bases at J, with 5 bases between. The chain's CDR3 is CASSQRETQYF. The DNA of the CDR3 is TGTGCCAGCAGCCAGAGAGAGACCCAGTACTTC.

This clonotype was seen many times. The V call is TRBV20-1, the J call TRBJ2-7; 9 nucleotides align to TRBD2. Germline V lookup: CDR1 DFQATT, CDR2 SNEGSKA (reference sequence). This CDR3 has 16 residues. The V and J ends lost 6 bases and 7 bases, in that order; junction bases with no gene match: 19. CDR3 in DNA: TGCAGTGCCGAAGGGGTTCGCGGGAGGGCCTGGGATGAGCAGTACTTC. Translating gives CSAEGVRGRAWDEQYF.

This clonotype was found many times. V is TRBV20-1 and J is TRBJ1-2; 7 positions agree with TRBD1. V lost 3 bases, J lost 2 bases, and 12 bases stayed unmatched. Germline CDR1 and CDR2: DFQATT and SNEGSKA (reference sequence). This CDR3 contains 16 residues. The CDR3 DNA reads as TGCAGTGCTAGTCGGACGGGACAGCGTTTAAACTATGGCTACACCTTC. It yields the protein CSASRTGQRLNYGYTF.

The V gene is TRBV20-1, the J gene TRBJ2-7; 9 nucleotides align to TRBD2. The CDR3 runs 16 residues. In germline, CDR1 is DFQATT, CDR2 SNEGSKA (reference sequence). The J segment lost 2 bases and the V segment lost 2 bases, leaving 10 bases of the junction unmatched. DNA of the CDR3: TGCAGTGCTAGACTCCCGGCGGGAGGGCCTACCTACGAGCAGTACTTC. Its translation: CSARLPAGGPTYEQYF.

This clonotype occurred many times. This chain connects TRBV24-1 to TRBJ2-2; D uncertain. Germline CDR1 KGHDR, CDR2 SFDVKD. CDR3 length equals 13 residues. Trimming stripped 8 bases from V and 4 bases from J, with 10 bases between. In DNA, the CDR3 is TGTGCCACCACTGACACCTCCACCGGGGAGCTGTTTTTT. This codes for CATTDTSTGELFF.

This clonotype has at least ten counts. The chain joins TRBV7-2 to TRBJ2-4; 9 bases align to TRBD2. The J segment lost 3 bases and the V segment lost 2 bases, leaving 8 bases of the junction unmatched. Germline assignment: CDR1 SGHTA and CDR2 FQGNSA. The CDR3 has 17 amino acids. This CDR3 reads CASSLIASGALKNIQYF. The CDR3 DNA follows: TGTGCCAGCAGCTTAATTGCTAGCGGGGCGCTCAAAAACATTCAGTACTTC.

The chain recombines TRBV20-1 with TRBJ2-7; the D gene is possibly TRBD1 (6 bases). V shed 5 bases and J shed 10 bases, with 12 bases lying between them. Germline CDR1 DFQATT, CDR2 SNEGSKA (reference sequence). The CDR3 runs to 10 residues. The CDR3 sequence is CSALGTIQYF. CDR3 in DNA: TGCAGTGCTCTCGGGACAATTCAGTACTTC.

The V call is TRBV18, the J call TRBJ2-2, with 9 bases that match TRBD1. This CDR3 contains 14 residues. Germline values: CDR1 KGHSH, CDR2 LQKENI. Trimming removed 5 bases from V and 5 bases from J; junction bases left unmatched: 3. DNA of the CDR3: TGTGCCAGCTCATCGGGGACAGGGACCGGGGAGCTGTTTTTT. The encoded protein is CASSSGTGTGELFF.

In its sample, this clonotype was seen many times. The rearrangement uses TRBV5-1 and TRBJ2-7; no firm D call. CDR3 length equals 15 residues. The germline V gene encodes CDR1 SGHRS and CDR2 YFSETQ. V was cut by 1 base and J by 1 base, with 12 bases left in between. The CDR3 DNA sequence: TGCGCCAGCAGCTTGAATGTAGGGAAGTCCTACGAGCAGTACTTC. This gives the protein CASSLNVGKSYEQYF.

This clonotype was recorded a few times. J is TRBJ2-2 and V is TRBV19, with TRBD2 matching 11 bases. The CDR3 sequence is 16 residues long. The trim removed 6 bases at V and 1 base at J, leaving 4 bases unmatched. Germline V gene sequence: CDR1 LNHDA, CDR2 SQIVND (reference sequence). The DNA of the CDR3 is TGTGCCAGTAGCCCTACTAGCGGGGGGAACACCGGGGAGCTGTTTTTT. As protein: CASSPTSGGNTGELFF.